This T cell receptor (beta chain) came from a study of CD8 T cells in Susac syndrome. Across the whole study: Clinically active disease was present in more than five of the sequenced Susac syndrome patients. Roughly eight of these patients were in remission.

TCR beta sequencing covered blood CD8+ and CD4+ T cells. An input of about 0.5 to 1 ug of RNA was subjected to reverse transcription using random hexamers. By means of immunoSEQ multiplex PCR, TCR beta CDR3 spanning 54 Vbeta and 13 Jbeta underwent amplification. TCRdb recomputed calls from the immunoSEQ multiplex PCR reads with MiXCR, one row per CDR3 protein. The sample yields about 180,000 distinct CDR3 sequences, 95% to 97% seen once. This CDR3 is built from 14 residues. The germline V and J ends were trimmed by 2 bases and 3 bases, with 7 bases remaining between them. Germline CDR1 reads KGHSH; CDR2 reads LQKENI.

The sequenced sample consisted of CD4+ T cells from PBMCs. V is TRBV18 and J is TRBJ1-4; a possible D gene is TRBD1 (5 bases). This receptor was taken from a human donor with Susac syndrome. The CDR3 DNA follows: TGTGCCAGCTCACCAGGGGCTCCTAATGAAAAACTGTTTTTT. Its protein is CASSPGAPNEKLFF.